The rows below give T cell receptor beta chains drawn from one sample of a study of metastatic and nonmetastatic thyroid tumors. TCRdb reassembled clones from the PCR reads with MiXCR. The sample lists just over 20,000 clones, 15% to 17% occurring once. The sequencing input was blood. The receptors originated from a female donor with papillary thyroid cancer or a benign thyroid nodule (not recorded which). Some clones in this sample may be carry-over from other donors' samples. CDR3s include the opening cysteine and the closing phenylalanine or tryptophan. Fields, in order: clone size, D gene, V gene, J gene, CDR3 DNA, CDR3 protein. A D gene is named only where the DNA matches it firmly. A row's size may be missing; if present it is once, few, many or a size class.

clone_size: many; d_call: TRBD2; v_call: TRBV10-3; j_call: TRBJ2-1; cdr3_nt: TGTGCCATCAGTGCCTCAGGGACTAGCGGCAATGAGCAGTTCTTC; cdr3_aa: CAISASGTSGNEQFF
clone_size: many; d_call: NA; v_call: TRBV7-9; j_call: TRBJ1-4; cdr3_nt: TGTGCCAGCAGCTTATTGCAGGAGGATGAAAAACTGTTTTTT; cdr3_aa: CASSLLQEDEKLFF
clone_size: many; d_call: NA; v_call: TRBV9; j_call: TRBJ1-1; cdr3_nt: TGTGCCAGCAGCGCCATCTTAAAACCAGGATCTACCACTGAAGCTTTCTTT; cdr3_aa: CASSAILKPGSTTEAFF
clone_size: many; d_call: TRBD1; v_call: TRBV25-1; j_call: TRBJ2-1; cdr3_nt: TGTGCCAGCAGTGTAGGCCAGGGGGCGGGCAATGAGCAGTTCTTC; cdr3_aa: CASSVGQGAGNEQFF
clone_size: many; d_call: NA; v_call: TRBV5-8; j_call: TRBJ1-5; cdr3_nt: TGTGCCAGCAGCTTGGGGAGGGAAGGCTGGCCCCAGCATTTT; cdr3_aa: CASSLGREGWPQHF
clone_size: many; d_call: NA; v_call: TRBV5-1; j_call: TRBJ2-2; cdr3_nt: TGCGCCAGCAGCTTTACGACCCGGGGAGCTCAGGTGTTTTTT; cdr3_aa: CASSFTTRGAQVFF
clone_size: many; d_call: NA; v_call: TRBV15; j_call: TRBJ2-1; cdr3_nt: TGTGCCACCAGCAGTCGGGCGAGCAATGAGCAGTTCTTC; cdr3_aa: CATSSRASNEQFF
clone_size: many; d_call: TRBD1; v_call: TRBV4-1; j_call: TRBJ1-4; cdr3_nt: TGCGCCAGCAGCCACCGCACAGGGGGCCAGGATGAAAAACTGTTTTTT; cdr3_aa: CASSHRTGGQDEKLFF
clone_size: many; d_call: NA; v_call: TRBV5-6; j_call: TRBJ2-1; cdr3_nt: TGTGCCAGCAGCTTGGGCTCGTGGGACAATGAGCAGTTCTTC; cdr3_aa: CASSLGSWDNEQFF
clone_size: many; d_call: NA; v_call: TRBV13; j_call: TRBJ2-5; cdr3_nt: TGTGCCAGCAGCTCGCGATTGGGTGGGGTCCCAGAGACCCAGTACTTC; cdr3_aa: CASSSRLGGVPETQYF
clone_size: many; d_call: NA; v_call: TRBV9; j_call: TRBJ2-5; cdr3_nt: TGTGCCAGCAGCGTAGCGGGCGGGGATGAGACCCAGTACTTC; cdr3_aa: CASSVAGGDETQYF
clone_size: NA; d_call: NA; v_call: TRBV5-4; j_call: TRBJ1-1; cdr3_nt: TGTGCCAGCAGTTTGAGCCCGCCAGGGCCCACTGAAGCTTTCTTT; cdr3_aa: CASSLSPPGPTEAFF
clone_size: medium-sized; d_call: NA; v_call: TRBV28; j_call: TRBJ1-5; cdr3_nt: TGTGCCAGCAGCTCAGACAGCTACAATCAGCCCCAGCATTTT; cdr3_aa: CASSSDSYNQPQHF
clone_size: many; d_call: NA; v_call: TRBV10-3; j_call: TRBJ1-5; cdr3_nt: TGTGCCATCAGTGATCAGGGAGGGGAGGCGCAGCCCCAGCATTTT; cdr3_aa: CAISDQGGEAQPQHF
clone_size: many; d_call: NA; v_call: TRBV6-1; j_call: TRBJ1-6; cdr3_nt: TGTGCCAGCAGTCCGACAGAAATCAATTCACCCCTCCACTTT; cdr3_aa: CASSPTEINSPLHF
clone_size: few; d_call: TRBD2; v_call: TRBV20-1; j_call: TRBJ2-7; cdr3_nt: TGCAGTGCTAGGGACCCGGGACTAGTAAGCGAGCAGTACTTC; cdr3_aa: CSARDPGLVSEQYF
clone_size: many; d_call: TRBD1; v_call: TRBV20-1; j_call: TRBJ1-2; cdr3_nt: TGCAGTGCTGGATACCCGGGACAGACGCATGGCTACACCTTC; cdr3_aa: CSAGYPGQTHGYTF
clone_size: many; d_call: TRBD2; v_call: TRBV7-2; j_call: TRBJ2-5; cdr3_nt: TGTGCCAGTAAGGTTAGCGGGAGTTCGGAGACCCAGTACTTC; cdr3_aa: CASKVSGSSETQYF